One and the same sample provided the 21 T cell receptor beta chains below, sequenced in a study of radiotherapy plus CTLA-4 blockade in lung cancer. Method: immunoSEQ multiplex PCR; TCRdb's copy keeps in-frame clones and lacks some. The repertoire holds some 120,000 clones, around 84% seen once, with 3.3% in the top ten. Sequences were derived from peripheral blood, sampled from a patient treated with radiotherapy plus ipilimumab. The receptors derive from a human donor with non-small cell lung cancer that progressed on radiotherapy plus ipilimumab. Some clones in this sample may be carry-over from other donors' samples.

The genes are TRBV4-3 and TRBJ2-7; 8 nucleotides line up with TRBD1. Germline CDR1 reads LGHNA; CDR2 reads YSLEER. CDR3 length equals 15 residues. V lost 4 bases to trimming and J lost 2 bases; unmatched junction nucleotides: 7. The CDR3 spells CASSPNPTGAYEQYF. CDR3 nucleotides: TGCGCCAGCAGCCCGAACCCGACAGGGGCCTACGAGCAGTACTTC.

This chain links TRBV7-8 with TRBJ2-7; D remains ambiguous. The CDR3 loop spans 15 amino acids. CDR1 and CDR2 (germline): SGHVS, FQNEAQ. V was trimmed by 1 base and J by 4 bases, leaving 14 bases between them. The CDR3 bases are TGTGCCAGCAGCTTAGGGTCGCAGACCGAATACGAGCAGTACTTC. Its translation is CASSLGSQTEYEQYF.

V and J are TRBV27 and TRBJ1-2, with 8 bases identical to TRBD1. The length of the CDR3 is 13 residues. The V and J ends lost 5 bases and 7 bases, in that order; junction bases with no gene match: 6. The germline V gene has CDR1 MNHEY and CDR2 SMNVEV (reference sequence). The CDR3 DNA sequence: TGTGCCAGCAGTCTCAGGGGGCAGGGTGGCTACACCTTC. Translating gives CASSLRGQGGYTF.

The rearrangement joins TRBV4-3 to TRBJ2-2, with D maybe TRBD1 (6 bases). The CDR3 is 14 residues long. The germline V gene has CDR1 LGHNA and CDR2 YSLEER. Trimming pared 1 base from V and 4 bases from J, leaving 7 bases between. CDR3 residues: CASSQVGGTGELFF. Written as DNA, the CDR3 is TGCGCCAGCAGCCAAGTAGGGGGCACCGGGGAGCTGTTTTTT.

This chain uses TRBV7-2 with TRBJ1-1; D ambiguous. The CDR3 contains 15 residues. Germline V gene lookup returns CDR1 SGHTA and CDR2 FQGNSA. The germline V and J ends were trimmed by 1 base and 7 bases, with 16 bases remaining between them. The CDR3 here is CASSLDSSSYLEAFF. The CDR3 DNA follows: TGTGCCAGCAGCTTAGATAGTTCATCATATCTTGAAGCTTTCTTT.

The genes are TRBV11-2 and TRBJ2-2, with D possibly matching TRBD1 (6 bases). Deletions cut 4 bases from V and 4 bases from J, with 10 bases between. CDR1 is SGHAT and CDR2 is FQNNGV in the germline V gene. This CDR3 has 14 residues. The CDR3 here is CASSSGTITGELFF. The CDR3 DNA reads TGTGCCAGCAGCTCCGGGACAATCACCGGGGAGCTGTTTTTT.

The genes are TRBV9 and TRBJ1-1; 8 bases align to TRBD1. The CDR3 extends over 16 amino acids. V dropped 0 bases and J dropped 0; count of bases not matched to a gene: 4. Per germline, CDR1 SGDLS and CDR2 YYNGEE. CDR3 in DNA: TGTGCCAGCAGCGTAGGGACAGGGCTCATGAACACTGAAGCTTTCTTT. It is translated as CASSVGTGLMNTEAFF.

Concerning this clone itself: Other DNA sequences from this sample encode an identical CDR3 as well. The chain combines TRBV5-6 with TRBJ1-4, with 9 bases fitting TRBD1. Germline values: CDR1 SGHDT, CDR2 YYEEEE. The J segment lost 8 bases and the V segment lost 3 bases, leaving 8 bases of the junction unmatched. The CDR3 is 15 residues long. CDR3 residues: CASSSPGQGAEKLFF. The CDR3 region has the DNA TGTGCCAGCAGCTCACCGGGACAGGGCGCCGAAAAACTGTTTTTT.

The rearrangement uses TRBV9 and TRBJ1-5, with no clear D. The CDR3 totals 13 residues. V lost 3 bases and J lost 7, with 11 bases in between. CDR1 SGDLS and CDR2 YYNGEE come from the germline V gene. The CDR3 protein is CASSEGPRQPQHF. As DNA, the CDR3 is TGTGCCAGCAGCGAGGGCCCGAGGCAGCCCCAGCATTTT.

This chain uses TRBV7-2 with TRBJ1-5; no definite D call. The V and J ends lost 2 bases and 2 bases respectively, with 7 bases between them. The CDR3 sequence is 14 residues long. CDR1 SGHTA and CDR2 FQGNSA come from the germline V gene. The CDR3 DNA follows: TGTGCCAGCAGCTTACGGGGTGGCAATCAGCCCCAGCATTTT. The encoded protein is CASSLRGGNQPQHF.

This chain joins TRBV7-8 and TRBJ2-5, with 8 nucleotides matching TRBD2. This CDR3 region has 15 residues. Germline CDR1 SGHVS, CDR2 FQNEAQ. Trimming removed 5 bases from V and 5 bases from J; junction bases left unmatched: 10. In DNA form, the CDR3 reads TGTGCCAGCAGCACACGGACTAGCCTACGGGAGACCCAGTACTTC. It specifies CASSTRTSLRETQYF.

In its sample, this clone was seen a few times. The CDR3 protein is CASSQDGWQFF. CDR3 DNA: TGTGCCAGCAGCCAAGATGGGTGGCAGTTCTTC. The chain is built from TRBV14 and TRBJ2-1; the D is unclear. This CDR3 region has 11 residues. Trimming removed 0 bases at V and 12 bases at J, with 6 bases between. The germline V gene encodes CDR1 SGHDN and CDR2 FVKESK.

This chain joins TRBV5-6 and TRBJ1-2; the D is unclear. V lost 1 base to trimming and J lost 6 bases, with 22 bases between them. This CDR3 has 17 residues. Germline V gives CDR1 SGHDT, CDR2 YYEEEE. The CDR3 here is CASSLYVMRTGNDGYTF. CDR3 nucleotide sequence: TGTGCCAGCAGCTTGTACGTCATGCGGACCGGCAACGATGGCTACACCTTC.

The CDR3 is CASRDGERDTGELFF. CDR3 coding DNA: TGTGCCAGCAGAGACGGCGAACGGGACACCGGGGAGCTGTTTTTT. This chain joins TRBV6-6 and TRBJ2-2, with unresolved D. The V end lost 6 bases, the J end lost 3 bases, and 14 bases lay between the germline ends. The CDR3 contains 15 residues. Germline V gene lookup returns CDR1 MNHNY and CDR2 SVGAGI (reference sequence).

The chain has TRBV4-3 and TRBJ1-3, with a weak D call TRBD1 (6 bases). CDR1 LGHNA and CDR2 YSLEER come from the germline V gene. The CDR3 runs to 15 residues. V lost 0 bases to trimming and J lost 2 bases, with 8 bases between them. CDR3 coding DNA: TGCGCCAGCAGCCAAGAAGGGGGGACTGGAAACACCATATATTTT. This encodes CASSQEGGTGNTIYF.

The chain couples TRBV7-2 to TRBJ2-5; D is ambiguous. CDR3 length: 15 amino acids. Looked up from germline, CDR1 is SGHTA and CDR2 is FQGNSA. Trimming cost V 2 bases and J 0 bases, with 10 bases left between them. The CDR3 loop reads CASSLRPEYQETQYF. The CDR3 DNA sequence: TGTGCCAGCAGCTTACGGCCGGAATACCAAGAGACCCAGTACTTC.

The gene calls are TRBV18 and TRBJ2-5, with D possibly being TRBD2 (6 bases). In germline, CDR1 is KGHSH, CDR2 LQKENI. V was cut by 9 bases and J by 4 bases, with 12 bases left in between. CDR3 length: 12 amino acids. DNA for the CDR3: TGTGCCAGTCTCGGGGGAGGAGAGACCCAGTACTTC. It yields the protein CASLGGGETQYF.

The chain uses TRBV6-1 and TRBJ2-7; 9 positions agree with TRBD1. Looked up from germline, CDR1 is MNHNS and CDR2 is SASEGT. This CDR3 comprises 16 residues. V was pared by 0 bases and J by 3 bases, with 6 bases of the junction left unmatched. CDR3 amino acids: CASSEAGTGYLYEQYF. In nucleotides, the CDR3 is TGTGCCAGCAGTGAAGCCGGGACAGGGTATCTCTACGAGCAGTACTTC.

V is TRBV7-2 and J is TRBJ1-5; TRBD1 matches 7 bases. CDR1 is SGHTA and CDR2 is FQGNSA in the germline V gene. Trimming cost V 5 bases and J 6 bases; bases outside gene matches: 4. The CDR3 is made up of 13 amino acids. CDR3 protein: CASSQTGTQPQHF. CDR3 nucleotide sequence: TGTGCCAGCAGCCAGACAGGGACTCAGCCCCAGCATTTT.

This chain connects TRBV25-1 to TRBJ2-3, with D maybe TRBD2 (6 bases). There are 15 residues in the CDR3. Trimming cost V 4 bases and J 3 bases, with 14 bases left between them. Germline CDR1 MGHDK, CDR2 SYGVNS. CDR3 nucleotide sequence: TGTGCCAGCAGTGCCAACATTGGGGGGACAGATACGCAGTATTTT. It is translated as CASSANIGGTDTQYF.

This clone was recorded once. CDR3 amino acids: CASKMGSSSSYNEQFF. Here the CDR3 DNA reads TGTGCCAGCAAAATGGGGTCCTCGAGCTCCTACAATGAGCAGTTCTTC. The genes are TRBV27 and TRBJ2-1, with unresolved D. Germline CDR1 MNHEY, CDR2 SMNVEV (reference sequence). Trimming stripped 7 bases from V and 0 bases from J, with 16 bases between. CDR3 length: 16 amino acids.